This T cell receptor (beta chain) appears in the sequencing data of a study of regulatory T cells in long-lasting Graves disease (dated by TCRdb to 2020 to 2022). About the investigation overall: Persistent Graves' disease was defined as antithyroid drug treatment for over 5 years with persistently positive TSH receptor autoantibodies. In the clinical cohort, patients with persistent Graves' disease had used antithyroid drugs for an average of around ten years. This study used TCR sequencing and RNA sequencing of peripheral blood to compare persistent Graves' disease patients against newly diagnosed Graves' disease patients. A total of roughly 33 samples were covered by TCR sequencing, comprising around 13 persistent and some 20 newly diagnosed Graves' disease patients. The study was registered as a clinical trial and conducted in China.

The CDR3 starts with the cysteine, ends with the phenylalanine, and has 18 residues. The retained sequence is limited to the CDR3, 54 bases, with the frame set at the first base. The germline V gene provides CDR1 MDHEN and CDR2 SYDVKM. What this sample's time point label stands for: persistent/refractory GD, antithyroid drugs over 5 years with positive TRAb. For both TCR sequencing and RNA sequencing, RNA was extracted from PBMCs using TRIzol. Graves' disease was diagnosed according to American Thyroid Association guidelines. Patients for the study were recruited at an endocrinology department in Xi'an, China. Each patient gave approximately 10 milliliters of peripheral blood, collected in an EDTA anticoagulant tube. Ficoll Paque Plus density gradient separation was used to isolate PBMCs, and no additional T cell sorting was done. RNA quality was checked with an Agilent 2100 Bioanalyzer and agarose gel, and concentration with a NanoDrop 2000.

Results the study describes overall, beyond this receptor: Only peripheral blood was studied, because thyroid tissue, the primary lesion, was inaccessible. The small sample size was acknowledged by the authors as a limitation that may reduce accuracy. More public clonotypes were shared among persistent patients (approximately 3,000) than among newly diagnosed patients (roughly 1,000). TRBV28, TRBJ1-2 and TRBJ2-5 were preferentially used in persistent disease, while TRBV20-1 and TRBJ2-1 were favored in newly diagnosed disease. Sequencing and analysis were restricted to the TCR beta chain. Persistent Graves' disease patients showed lower TCR Shannon entropy and fewer highly expanded clones than newly diagnosed patients, suggesting clonal expansion.

Concerning this clonotype itself: This receptor's antigen is unknown. One junction end disagrees with the germline gene, perhaps due to a read error.

The library was made by multiplex PCR. Sequencing took place on an Illumina HiSeq 4000. CDR3 regions were amplified by Arm-PCR with iRepertoire HTBI primers to construct TCR beta libraries. PCR products were gel purified before sequencing. The authors processed their data as follows. Gene usage analysis of CDR3 amino acid clonotypes used the 60 to 80 TRBV and around 13 TRBJ segments found across samples. COPE and FqMerger were used to merge the filtered high-quality paired reads into contigs. Contigs were aligned with BLAST to IMGT TRBV, TRBD and TRBJ reference genes, and CDR3 was defined per IMGT. Highly expanded clones were defined as clonotypes with a frequency above 0.1%. Shannon entropy served as the measure of repertoire diversity, while the Gini coefficient captured V-J evenness. Clonotypes shared by more than one individual were considered public. TCRdb reprocessed the public reads (quality trimming at Q25 with fastp, clone calling with MiXCR) and kept in-frame beta chains. For every CDR3 protein sequence, its rows merge into one entry that carries the most common genes and DNA. These V and J calls derive from TCRdb rather than the authors' analysis. This sample gives roughly 300,000 distinct CDR3 sequences in total; less than 20% of them show up just once. About 29% of the sample goes to the ten largest clones.

This TCR derives from a female donor with Graves disease. The rearranged chain carries TRBV28 and TRBJ2-3, with 7 middle bases fitting TRBD2. Sequencing was performed on peripheral blood mononuclear cells (PBMCs), taken when the disease was refractory, from a patient treated with antithyroid drugs. The sequenced DNA: TGTGCCAGCAGTCCTAAACAATGGGGGGGATCCAGCACACATACGCAGTATTTT. Its protein is CASSPKQWGGSSTHTQYF. The entire variable domain, with the stretches around the CDR3 drawn from the reference TRBV28 and TRBJ2-3 proteins, is DVKVTQSSRYLVKRTGEKVFLECVQDMDHENMFWYRQDPGLGLRLIYFSYDVKMKEKGDIPEGYSVSREKKERFSLILESASTNQTSMYLCASSPKQWGGSSTHTQYFGPGTRLTVL.